The next 5 T cell receptor beta chains were all read from a single sample in a study of lymphopenia after photon versus proton radiotherapy. Produced via immunoSEQ multiplex PCR; TCRdb's table is partial and in-frame only. The table shows about 83,000 clones, with about four fifths occurring only once. The input for sequencing was peripheral blood, taken from a patient treated with proton-based radiotherapy. The receptors originated from a man between 60 and 75 years old with pancreatic cancer.

The chain uses TRBV5-6 and TRBJ1-2; 7 positions match TRBD1. V trimming: 1 base; J trimming: 8 bases; junction bases outside the gene matches: 11. The germline V gene has CDR1 SGHDT and CDR2 YYEEEE. The CDR3 runs 15 residues. CDR3 region: CASSLPPRQGGGYTF. In nucleotides, the CDR3 is TGTGCCAGCAGCTTGCCCCCGAGACAGGGTGGCGGCTACACCTTC.

The rearrangement links TRBV28 to TRBJ2-7; 7 bases agree with TRBD1. CDR1 and CDR2 from the germline V gene are MDHEN and SYDVKM. CDR3 length equals 14 residues. V gave up 6 bases and J gave up 7 bases; unmatched junction bases: 12. CDR3: CASSSGDSVKEQYF. CDR3 DNA: TGTGCCAGCAGCTCAGGGGACAGCGTGAAAGAGCAGTACTTC.

Only a few counts were recorded for this clone. CDR3 DNA sequence: TGTGCCAGTTCTCTCCAGGCGGACAGGGCTGTAAGTGGCTACACCTTC. Translating gives CASSLQADRAVSGYTF. This rearrangement joins TRBV19 to TRBJ1-2; TRBD1 matches at 8 bases. V was pared by 8 bases and J by 7 bases, with 18 bases of the junction left unmatched. CDR3 size: 16 residues. Germline CDR1 is LNHDA and CDR2 is SQIVND (reference sequence).

The genes are TRBV14 and TRBJ2-7; no firm D call. Germline assignment: CDR1 SGHDN and CDR2 FVKESK. V lost 7 bases, J lost 2 bases, and 15 bases lay in between. This CDR3 region has 14 residues. In nucleotides, the CDR3 is TGTGCCAGCACCCCCTCCAGCCCGCCCTACGAGCAGTACTTC. It encodes CASTPSSPPYEQYF.

This rearrangement joins TRBV9 to TRBJ2-3; 10 nucleotides line up with TRBD2. Germline values: CDR1 SGDLS, CDR2 YYNGEE. V lost 4 bases, J lost 5 bases, and 7 bases stayed unmatched. This CDR3 spans 15 amino acids. This chain's CDR3 is CASSSLAGALDTQYF. The DNA of the CDR3 is TGTGCCAGCAGCTCTCTAGCGGGAGCTTTAGATACGCAGTATTTT.